This passage covers 8 T cell receptor beta chains from one sample sequenced in a study of T-cell memory formation after mild COVID-19. TCRdb re-derived calls from the 5' RACE reads in MiXCR, one entry per CDR3 protein. The sample has about 82,000 distinct CDR3 sequences, about 15% seen once; the top ten hold 39%. What was sequenced was PBMCs or a T cell subset sorted from them (not recorded which). Receptors were obtained from a man aged 18 to 30 who had mild COVID-19 (a few samples of this study predate the infection). Cell type and time point are not known.

This chain joins TRBV29-1 and TRBJ2-7; no firm D call. The CDR3 length is 13 residues. Germline V gives CDR1 SQVTM, CDR2 ANQGSEA. The germline V and J ends were trimmed by 4 bases and 2 bases, with 12 bases remaining between them. CDR3 sequence reads: CSVGFGLAYEQYF. DNA for the CDR3: TGCAGCGTTGGGTTCGGCTTAGCCTACGAGCAGTACTTC.

The V call is TRBV6-6, the J call TRBJ2-3; no clear D. The CDR3 spans 15 residues. From germline, CDR1 is MNHNY and CDR2 SVGAGI (reference sequence). Trimming cost V 6 bases and J 2 bases, with 15 bases left between them. The CDR3 DNA follows: TGTGCCAGCAGATTGACGCACACCTTCACAGATACGCAGTATTTT. The encoded protein is CASRLTHTFTDTQYF.

The chain employs TRBV4-2 and TRBJ1-1; D call uncertain. The CDR3 is 15 residues long. Germline V gives CDR1 LGHNA, CDR2 YNFKEQ. V lost 3 bases and J lost 0, with 11 bases in between. In nucleotides, the CDR3 is TGTGCCAGCAGCCAGGAAAGGTGTATGAACACTGAAGCTTTCTTT. Amino acids: CASSQERCMNTEAFF.

This clonotype was observed a handful of times. The chain combines TRBV7-2 with TRBJ2-3, with D possibly being TRBD2 (7 bases). The CDR3 spans 14 residues. The V gene's germline CDR1 is SGHTA and CDR2 FQGNSA. Trimming took 4 bases from V and 4 from J, leaving 12 bases between them. The CDR3 DNA is TGTGCCAGCAGCTGGGGGGGCCCCGCAGATACGCAGTATTTT. This gives the protein CASSWGGPADTQYF.

The rearrangement links TRBV12-3 or TRBV12-4 to TRBJ2-5; possible D gene TRBD1, 5 bases. This CDR3 comprises 14 residues. The V end was cut by 8 bases, the J end by 3 bases, with 16 bases between. CDR3 loop: CASHTDRAEETQYF. The CDR3 DNA reads TGTGCCAGCCATACCGACAGAGCTGAAGAGACCCAGTACTTC.

The chain carries TRBV5-6 and TRBJ2-7; D is possibly TRBD2 (5 bases). The CDR3 totals 13 residues. V dropped 0 bases and J dropped 6 bases, with 10 bases sitting between them. Germline V lookup: CDR1 SGHDT, CDR2 YYEEEE. CDR3 sequence (DNA): TGTGCCAGCAGCTTGGAACTAGAATCCGAGCAGTACTTC. As protein: CASSLELESEQYF.

This clonotype was found a few times. This sequence joins TRBV4-1 and TRBJ1-5; no reliable D call. Trimming took off 4 bases at V and 3 bases at J, with 19 bases between the two ends. The V gene's germline CDR1 is MGHRA and CDR2 YSYEKL. The CDR3 covers 17 residues. The CDR3, as DNA: TGCGCCAGCAGCCCGAATATCGTCACTGGATACAATCAGCCCCAGCATTTT. Protein: CASSPNIVTGYNQPQHF.

The genes are TRBV12-3 or TRBV12-4 and TRBJ2-5; 8 bases match TRBD1. With 1 base clipped from V and 5 bases from J, the junction kept 6 bases outside the gene matches. The CDR3 length is 15 residues. The CDR3 nucleotides are TGTGCCAGCAGTTTAGGGACAGGGCTTCTCGAGACCCAGTACTTC. Its protein is CASSLGTGLLETQYF.